These T cell receptor beta chains were read from a single sample in a study of T cells in tumors after PD-1 blockade. Using immunoSEQ multiplex PCR, the repertoire was profiled, and TCRdb retains in-frame clones only, with some absent. The table records some 1,500 clones, approximately 70% of them present only once. The sequencing used tumor tissue, collected before anti-PD-1 treatment. Receptors originate from a human donor with basal cell carcinoma. Each CDR3 is given with its conserved first and last residue. Fields, in order: V gene, J gene, D gene, CDR3 protein. D genes are given only for firm matches.

TRBV27	TRBJ2-7	TRBD1	CASSMGTGEQYF
TRBV9	TRBJ2-1	NA	CASSVAGAFYNEQFF
TRBV5-1	TRBJ2-2	NA	CASSSAGLHTGELFF
TRBV3-1/TRBV3-2	TRBJ2-1	TRBD2	CASSAEVAGGPFSYNEQFF
TRBV6-5	TRBJ2-1	NA	CASSARGDEQFF
TRBV7-2	TRBJ2-4	NA	CASSLGGELPGYF
TRBV7-8	TRBJ2-7	NA	CASSPHSYEQYF
TRBV28	TRBJ1-4	NA	CASSPPPRVRTNEKLFF
TRBV9	TRBJ1-2	NA	CASSVEDYPHYGYTF
TRBV2	TRBJ2-5	TRBD2	CASRLGTSGLGRETQYF